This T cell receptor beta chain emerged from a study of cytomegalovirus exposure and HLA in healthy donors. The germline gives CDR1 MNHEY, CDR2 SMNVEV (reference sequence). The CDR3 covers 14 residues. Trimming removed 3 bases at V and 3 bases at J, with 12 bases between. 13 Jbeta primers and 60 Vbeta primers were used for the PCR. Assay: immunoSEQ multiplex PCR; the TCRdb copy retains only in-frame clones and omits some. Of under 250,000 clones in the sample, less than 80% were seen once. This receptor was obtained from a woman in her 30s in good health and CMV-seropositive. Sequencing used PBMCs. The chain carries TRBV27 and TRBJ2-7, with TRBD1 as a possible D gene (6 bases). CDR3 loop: CASSFQGNGYEQYF. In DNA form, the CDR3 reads TGTGCCAGCAGTTTTCAGGGGAATGGCTACGAGCAGTACTTC.